Shown below are 11 T cell receptor beta chains from a single sample sequenced in a study of T-cell memory formation after mild COVID-19. TCRdb passed the 5' RACE reads through MiXCR, listing each CDR3 protein once. The sample includes 470,000 or so distinct CDR3 sequences, about 20% of them seen just once. The sequenced sample was PBMCs or a T cell subset sorted from them (not recorded which). The receptors come from an adult woman who had mild COVID-19 (a few samples of this study predate the infection). Cell type and time point are not known.

The sample holds a few counts of this clonotype. This sequence joins TRBV5-5 and TRBJ1-5; tentatively, D is TRBD1 (5 bases). Germline CDR1 reads SGHKS; CDR2 reads YYEKEE (reference sequence). Trimming removed 0 bases at V and 0 bases at J, with 13 bases between. This CDR3 is 17 amino acids long. The CDR3 region has the DNA TGTGCCAGCAGCTTGGTAGAGACAGCTTATAGCAATCAGCCCCAGCATTTT. Protein product: CASSLVETAYSNQPQHF.

The gene calls are TRBV6-2 or TRBV6-3 and TRBJ1-1; TRBD1 matches at 8 bases. Germline CDR1 is MNHEY and CDR2 is SVGEGT. The CDR3 is 14 amino acids. The V segment lost 5 bases and the J segment 1 base; nucleotides outside the gene matches: 3. The CDR3 DNA reads TGTGCCAGCAGTCGACAGGGGACGAACACTGAAGCTTTCTTT. This translates into CASSRQGTNTEAFF.

This clonotype was seen a few times. V gene TRBV7-3 combines with J gene TRBJ2-1, with D tentatively TRBD2 (5 bases). Per the germline V gene, CDR1 is SGHTA and CDR2 is FQGTGA. The CDR3 has 17 residues. V shed 4 bases and J shed 0 bases, with 16 bases lying between them. CDR3 protein: CASSSLARESSYNEQFF. CDR3 DNA: TGTGCCAGCAGCTCCTTAGCGAGAGAGAGCTCCTACAATGAGCAGTTCTTC.

This clonotype was picked up one time. The chain carries TRBV4-2 and TRBJ2-7; the match to TRBD2 covers 14 bases. The length of the CDR3 is 18 residues. CDR1 LGHNA and CDR2 YNFKEQ come from the germline V gene. V shed 4 bases, J shed 5 bases, and the junction held 13 bases outside the gene matches. CDR3 loop: CASSLRLAGGPGADEQYF. For the CDR3, the DNA is TGTGCCAGCAGCCTAAGACTAGCGGGAGGGCCAGGGGCGGACGAGCAGTACTTC.

This clonotype was seen more than once but under ten times. Compared with germline, one end of the junction differs, possibly owing to a read error. The CDR3 sequence: CASSQDSGRAYDQYF. CDR3 nucleotide sequence: TGCGCCAGCAGCCAAGATTCAGGGCGCGCCTACGATCAGTACTTC. The chain is built from TRBV4-3 and TRBJ2-7; maybe TRBD1 (5 bases). The CDR3 spans 15 residues. Looked up from germline, CDR1 is LGHNA and CDR2 is YSLEER.

The J gene is TRBJ1-4, the V gene TRBV7-2, with D hard to call. The V gene lost 1 base and the J gene lost 5 bases, with 11 bases spanning the gap. CDR1 is SGHTA and CDR2 is FQGNSA in the germline V gene. This CDR3 spans 15 amino acids. Here the CDR3 DNA reads TGTGCCAGCAGCTTAGAATCTCGGCCAAATGAAAAACTGTTTTTT. It translates to CASSLESRPNEKLFF.

The chain uses TRBV7-3 and TRBJ2-1; 12 bases are a match to TRBD2. The CDR3 loop spans 16 amino acids. CDR1 and CDR2 from the germline V gene are SGHTA and FQGTGA. V dropped 6 bases and J dropped 9; count of bases not matched to a gene: 12. For the CDR3, the DNA is TGTGCCAGCAGTTTCACTAGCGGGAGGCCCCAGAGTGAGCAGTTCTTC. Translating it yields CASSFTSGRPQSEQFF.

Only a few counts were recorded for this clonotype. This chain links TRBV7-2 with TRBJ2-5, with 9 bases that match TRBD1. After removal of 4 bases from V and 5 bases from J, the junction contained 5 bases not matched to a gene. Looked up from germline, CDR1 is SGHTA and CDR2 is FQGNSA. The CDR3 loop spans 14 amino acids. CDR3 sequence reads: CASSSYRGPETQYF. Written as DNA, the CDR3 is TGTGCCAGCAGCTCCTACAGGGGGCCTGAGACCCAGTACTTC.

The chain uses TRBV5-6 and TRBJ1-6; D may be TRBD1 (5 bases). The germline V and J ends were trimmed by 5 bases and 5 bases, with 14 bases remaining between them. The CDR3 loop spans 15 amino acids. Germline V gene sequence: CDR1 SGHDT, CDR2 YYEEEE. The DNA for the CDR3 is TGTGCCAGCAGACACTCCGGGACGAATAATTCACCCCTCCACTTT. It is translated as CASRHSGTNNSPLHF.

Worth noting for this clonotype: The junction departs from germline at one end; a sequencing error may be responsible. This chain uses TRBV29-1 with TRBJ1-1, with 7 bases matching TRBD1. The CDR3 has 15 residues. The V gene's germline CDR1 is SQVTM and CDR2 ANQGSEA. In nucleotides, the CDR3 is TGCAGCGTTGAAGATAGGCAGGGGGGTGGCACTGAAGCTTTATTT. Its protein product is CSVEDRQGGGTEALF. Full variable domain (rest looked up from reference TRBV29-1 and TRBJ1-1): SAVISQKPSRDICQRGTSLTIQCQVDSQVTMMFWYRQQPGQSLTLIATANQGSEATYESGFVIDKFPISRPNLTFSTLTVSNMSPEDSSIYLCSVEDRQGGGTEALFGQGTRLTVV.

There are a few counts of this clonotype. The J gene is TRBJ2-5, the V gene TRBV6-2 or TRBV6-3; TRBD2 aligns across 11 bases. The CDR3 is 14 amino acids. Trimming at V came to 3 bases and at J to 5 bases, leaving 2 bases not matched to a gene. Germline assignment: CDR1 MNHEY and CDR2 SVGEGT. This CDR3 reads CASSYTSGSETQYF. DNA for the CDR3: TGTGCCAGCAGTTATACTAGCGGGAGTGAGACCCAGTACTTC.